A selection of T cell receptor beta chains follows, all from one sample in a study of blood T cell repertoires in COVID-19. The data were produced by immunoSEQ multiplex PCR, yet TCRdb's version contains in-frame clones alone and is incomplete. The table has approximately 240,000 clones, 70% to 85% seen once; the top ten hold roughly 4.9%. Sequencing was done on a sample of peripheral blood. The receptors were gathered from an elderly woman with active or convalescent COVID-19. Both conserved end residues are part of each CDR3. The order of the fields is D gene, clone size, J gene, V gene, CDR3 protein, CDR3 DNA. D genes are given only for firm matches. A row's size may be missing; if present it is once, few, many or a size class.

d_call: TRBD2
clone_size: NA
j_call: TRBJ2-5
v_call: TRBV28
cdr3_aa: CASSSRTSGDQETQYF
cdr3_nt: TGTGCCAGCAGTTCAAGGACTAGCGGGGATCAAGAGACCCAGTACTTC

d_call: NA
clone_size: NA
j_call: TRBJ1-5
v_call: TRBV28
cdr3_aa: CASSLLGPHRYQPQHF
cdr3_nt: TGTGCCAGCAGTTTATTGGGGCCCCACCGTTATCAGCCCCAGCATTTT

d_call: NA
clone_size: few
j_call: TRBJ1-3
v_call: TRBV7-9
cdr3_aa: CASSLRPRGGNTIYF
cdr3_nt: TGTGCCAGCAGCTTACGCCCCCGAGGGGGAAACACCATATATTTT

d_call: TRBD1
clone_size: NA
j_call: TRBJ1-1
v_call: TRBV2
cdr3_aa: CASRAKEWTGNRNTEAFF
cdr3_nt: TGTGCCAGCAGGGCGAAGGAGTGGACAGGAAATAGGAACACTGAAGCTTTCTTT

d_call: NA
clone_size: NA
j_call: TRBJ2-1
v_call: TRBV11-3
cdr3_aa: CASSHQRNEQFF
cdr3_nt: TGTGCCAGCAGCCACCAGCGGAATGAGCAGTTCTTC

d_call: TRBD1
clone_size: NA
j_call: TRBJ1-2
v_call: TRBV28
cdr3_aa: CASSLPKGQLEGYTF
cdr3_nt: TGTGCCAGCAGTTTACCAAAGGGACAGTTGGAAGGCTACACCTTC

d_call: NA
clone_size: many
j_call: TRBJ1-2
v_call: TRBV4-1
cdr3_aa: CASSQARREEYYGYTF
cdr3_nt: TGCGCCAGCAGCCAAGCTCGCAGGGAGGAGTACTATGGCTACACCTTC

d_call: TRBD1
clone_size: few
j_call: TRBJ1-5
v_call: TRBV28
cdr3_aa: CASSPSGTGVGQPQHF
cdr3_nt: TGTGCCAGCAGTCCCTCCGGGACAGGGGTTGGTCAGCCCCAGCATTTT

d_call: TRBD1
clone_size: once
j_call: TRBJ2-1
v_call: TRBV5-8
cdr3_aa: CASSLPGQAYNEQFF
cdr3_nt: TGTGCCAGCAGCCTCCCGGGACAGGCTTACAATGAGCAGTTCTTC

d_call: NA
clone_size: NA
j_call: TRBJ2-3
v_call: TRBV7-9
cdr3_aa: CASSRASTDTQYF
cdr3_nt: TGTGCCAGCAGCAGAGCTAGCACAGATACGCAGTATTTT

d_call: NA
clone_size: NA
j_call: TRBJ1-1
v_call: TRBV10-1
cdr3_aa: CASSYRATTEAFF
cdr3_nt: TGCGCCAGCAGTTACAGGGCGACCACTGAAGCTTTCTTT

d_call: NA
clone_size: NA
j_call: TRBJ2-1
v_call: TRBV10-2
cdr3_aa: CASNQDFYSYNEQFF
cdr3_nt: TGCGCCAGCAACCAGGACTTTTACTCCTACAATGAGCAGTTCTTC

d_call: NA
clone_size: NA
j_call: TRBJ1-3
v_call: TRBV28
cdr3_aa: CASSQVRAAGNTIYF
cdr3_nt: TGTGCCAGCAGCCAAGTCAGGGCTGCTGGAAACACCATATATTTT

d_call: TRBD1
clone_size: NA
j_call: TRBJ2-2
v_call: TRBV7-9
cdr3_aa: CASSLKRRGPTGELFF
cdr3_nt: TGTGCCAGCAGCTTAAAACGCAGGGGGCCCACCGGGGAGCTGTTTTTT

d_call: TRBD2
clone_size: NA
j_call: TRBJ2-2
v_call: TRBV5-4
cdr3_aa: CASSLGLAANTGELFF
cdr3_nt: TGTGCCAGCAGCTTGGGTCTAGCGGCGAACACCGGGGAGCTGTTTTTT

d_call: NA
clone_size: NA
j_call: TRBJ1-3
v_call: TRBV3-1/TRBV3-2
cdr3_aa: CASTIDGGSGNTIYF
cdr3_nt: TGTGCCAGCACCATCGACGGGGGCTCTGGAAACACCATATATTTT

d_call: TRBD2
clone_size: NA
j_call: TRBJ2-5
v_call: TRBV28
cdr3_aa: CASSSLGLAGGTETQYF
cdr3_nt: TGTGCCAGCAGTTCCTTAGGACTAGCGGGAGGGACGGAGACCCAGTACTTC

d_call: NA
clone_size: NA
j_call: TRBJ1-4
v_call: TRBV5-1
cdr3_aa: CASSAPGFGEKLFF
cdr3_nt: TGCGCCAGCAGCGCTCCCGGGTTCGGGGAAAAACTGTTTTTT

d_call: NA
clone_size: NA
j_call: TRBJ2-7
v_call: TRBV11-2
cdr3_aa: CASSLVRGISYEQYF
cdr3_nt: TGTGCCAGCAGCTTAGTTCGCGGGATCTCCTACGAGCAGTACTTC

d_call: NA
clone_size: few
j_call: TRBJ1-4
v_call: TRBV28
cdr3_aa: CASSFRGSENKKLFF
cdr3_nt: TGTGCCAGCAGTTTTAGGGGGTCAGAAAATAAAAAACTGTTTTTT

d_call: NA
clone_size: NA
j_call: TRBJ1-1
v_call: TRBV12-3/TRBV12-4
cdr3_aa: CASRIQGSTEAFF
cdr3_nt: TGTGCCAGCCGCATACAGGGATCCACTGAAGCTTTCTTT

d_call: TRBD1
clone_size: medium-sized
j_call: TRBJ1-4
v_call: TRBV9
cdr3_aa: CASSVAADRVNEKLFF
cdr3_nt: TGTGCCAGCAGCGTAGCAGCGGACAGGGTTAATGAAAAACTGTTTTTT

d_call: TRBD1
clone_size: once
j_call: TRBJ2-3
v_call: TRBV7-9
cdr3_aa: CASSSNRGGTSDTQYF
cdr3_nt: TGTGCCAGCAGCTCGAACAGGGGTGGGACCTCAGATACGCAGTATTTT

d_call: NA
clone_size: NA
j_call: TRBJ1-2
v_call: TRBV6-1
cdr3_aa: CASSEDTQVSPGYTF
cdr3_nt: TGTGCCAGCAGTGAAGATACTCAGGTCAGTCCTGGCTACACCTTC

d_call: TRBD1
clone_size: NA
j_call: TRBJ1-1
v_call: TRBV18
cdr3_aa: CASSPDRVGAFF
cdr3_nt: TGTGCCAGCTCACCAGACAGGGTTGGAGCTTTCTTT

d_call: NA
clone_size: NA
j_call: TRBJ2-1
v_call: TRBV28
cdr3_aa: CASSPLGGPSYNEQFF
cdr3_nt: TGTGCCAGCAGTCCACTCGGGGGGCCCTCCTACAATGAGCAGTTCTTC

d_call: NA
clone_size: NA
j_call: TRBJ2-5
v_call: TRBV7-2
cdr3_aa: CASSFAGETQYF
cdr3_nt: TGTGCCAGCAGCTTCGCCGGGGAGACCCAGTACTTC

d_call: TRBD2
clone_size: NA
j_call: TRBJ2-5
v_call: TRBV19
cdr3_aa: CASSIQAGYGETQYF
cdr3_nt: TGTGCCAGTAGTATACAAGCGGGGTACGGAGAGACCCAGTACTTC

d_call: NA
clone_size: NA
j_call: TRBJ1-2
v_call: TRBV27
cdr3_aa: CASSLNLRAAYGYTF
cdr3_nt: TGTGCCAGCAGTCTAAACCTCAGGGCAGCCTATGGCTACACCTTC

d_call: TRBD2
clone_size: NA
j_call: TRBJ2-1
v_call: TRBV5-1
cdr3_aa: CASSPSGSSYNEQFF
cdr3_nt: TGCGCCAGCAGCCCAAGCGGGAGCTCCTACAATGAGCAGTTCTTC

d_call: TRBD1
clone_size: NA
j_call: TRBJ2-2
v_call: TRBV24-1
cdr3_aa: CATSDIGQGAYGELFF
cdr3_nt: TGTGCCACCAGTGATATCGGACAGGGGGCATATGGGGAGCTGTTTTTT

d_call: NA
clone_size: NA
j_call: TRBJ2-1
v_call: TRBV12-3/TRBV12-4
cdr3_aa: CASSLGGYEQFF
cdr3_nt: TGTGCCAGCAGTTTAGGGGGCTATGAGCAGTTCTTC

d_call: NA
clone_size: NA
j_call: TRBJ2-7
v_call: TRBV21-1
cdr3_aa: CASSKIYGRPYEQYF
cdr3_nt: TGTGCCAGCAGCAAAATATACGGGAGGCCCTACGAGCAGTACTTC

d_call: TRBD2
clone_size: NA
j_call: TRBJ2-7
v_call: TRBV6-4
cdr3_aa: CASSDATSGGDEQYF
cdr3_nt: TGTGCCAGCAGTGACGCGACTAGCGGGGGGGACGAGCAGTACTTC

d_call: NA
clone_size: NA
j_call: TRBJ2-2
v_call: TRBV27
cdr3_aa: CASRRRETRGTGELFF
cdr3_nt: TGTGCCAGTAGGCGGAGGGAGACCCGGGGTACCGGGGAGCTGTTTTTT

d_call: NA
clone_size: NA
j_call: TRBJ1-6
v_call: TRBV19
cdr3_aa: CASSTRDFNSPLHF
cdr3_nt: TGTGCCAGTAGTACCCGGGATTTTAATTCACCCCTCCACTTT

d_call: TRBD1
clone_size: once
j_call: TRBJ2-7
v_call: TRBV14
cdr3_aa: CASSQGQGVSYEQYF
cdr3_nt: TGTGCCAGCAGCCAAGGACAGGGGGTTTCCTACGAGCAGTACTTC

d_call: TRBD1
clone_size: NA
j_call: TRBJ1-4
v_call: TRBV7-9
cdr3_aa: CASSQQGARGKLFF
cdr3_nt: TGTGCCAGCAGCCAACAGGGGGCGAGGGGAAAACTGTTTTTT

d_call: TRBD1
clone_size: few
j_call: TRBJ1-1
v_call: TRBV5-4
cdr3_aa: CASSGDSKVTEAFF
cdr3_nt: TGTGCCAGCAGCGGGGACAGTAAGGTCACTGAAGCTTTCTTT

d_call: TRBD2
clone_size: NA
j_call: TRBJ2-1
v_call: TRBV10-1
cdr3_aa: CATQPSGGYNEQFF
cdr3_nt: TGCGCCACCCAACCTAGCGGGGGCTACAATGAGCAGTTCTTC

d_call: NA
clone_size: NA
j_call: TRBJ1-1
v_call: TRBV11-2
cdr3_aa: CASSSYHRDTTEAFF
cdr3_nt: TGTGCCAGCAGCTCATATCACAGGGACACCACTGAAGCTTTCTTT

d_call: NA
clone_size: NA
j_call: TRBJ2-7
v_call: TRBV5-6
cdr3_aa: CASSLTRAYEQYF
cdr3_nt: TGTGCCAGCAGCTTGACCAGGGCCTACGAGCAGTACTTC

d_call: NA
clone_size: NA
j_call: TRBJ1-3
v_call: TRBV3-1/TRBV3-2
cdr3_aa: CASSQDNTGNTIYF
cdr3_nt: TGTGCCAGCAGCCAAGATAACACTGGAAACACCATATATTTT

d_call: NA
clone_size: medium-sized
j_call: TRBJ2-1
v_call: TRBV5-1
cdr3_aa: CASSFGPWDSSSYNEQFF
cdr3_nt: TGCGCCAGCAGCTTTGGGCCTTGGGACTCGAGCTCCTACAATGAGCAGTTCTTC

d_call: TRBD2
clone_size: NA
j_call: TRBJ2-5
v_call: TRBV5-1
cdr3_aa: CASSPGGETQYF
cdr3_nt: TGCGCCAGCAGCCCCGGGGGGGAGACCCAGTACTTC

d_call: NA
clone_size: NA
j_call: TRBJ1-1
v_call: TRBV5-1
cdr3_aa: CASSLDLSGNTEAFF
cdr3_nt: TGCGCCAGCAGCTTGGATCTCTCAGGAAACACTGAAGCTTTCTTT

d_call: NA
clone_size: NA
j_call: TRBJ2-6
v_call: TRBV29-1
cdr3_aa: CSVPIPGANVLTF
cdr3_nt: TGCAGCGTTCCCATCCCTGGGGCCAACGTCCTGACTTTC

d_call: TRBD1
clone_size: NA
j_call: TRBJ2-7
v_call: TRBV19
cdr3_aa: CASSPFGTGFEQYF
cdr3_nt: TGTGCCAGTAGCCCTTTCGGGACAGGGTTTGAGCAGTACTTC

d_call: NA
clone_size: NA
j_call: TRBJ2-5
v_call: TRBV11-2
cdr3_aa: CASSLDLAKGVETQYF
cdr3_nt: TGTGCCAGCAGCTTAGATCTTGCGAAGGGAGTGGAGACCCAGTACTTC

d_call: NA
clone_size: NA
j_call: TRBJ2-7
v_call: TRBV11-2
cdr3_aa: CASSLVQAYYEQYF
cdr3_nt: TGTGCCAGCAGCTTAGTACAGGCTTACTACGAGCAGTACTTC

d_call: TRBD2
clone_size: NA
j_call: TRBJ2-7
v_call: TRBV7-9
cdr3_aa: CASSHRGLAGVGEQYF
cdr3_nt: TGTGCCAGCAGCCACAGAGGACTAGCGGGAGTGGGCGAGCAGTACTTC

d_call: NA
clone_size: NA
j_call: TRBJ2-2
v_call: TRBV5-1
cdr3_aa: CASSLGANTGELFF
cdr3_nt: TGCGCCAGCAGCTTGGGAGCGAACACCGGGGAGCTGTTTTTT

d_call: TRBD2
clone_size: NA
j_call: TRBJ2-4
v_call: TRBV28
cdr3_aa: CASSETSGRARIQYF
cdr3_nt: TGTGCCAGCAGTGAGACTAGCGGGAGGGCCCGCATTCAGTACTTC

d_call: NA
clone_size: NA
j_call: TRBJ2-7
v_call: TRBV2
cdr3_aa: CASHDNPGVEEYF
cdr3_nt: TGTGCCAGCCATGATAACCCGGGGGTAGAAGAGTACTTC